This TCR beta chain derives from a study of blood T cell repertoires in COVID-19. TCRdb's copy holds only in-frame clones and misses some; the assay was immunoSEQ multiplex PCR. The repertoire consists of approximately 480,000 clones, with about 90% occurring once and the leading ten covering roughly 0.72%. CDR1 and CDR2 (germline): DFQATT, SNEGSKA (reference sequence). The V and J ends lost 1 base and 14 bases respectively, with 9 bases between them. CDR3 length equals 11 residues. The specimen sequenced was PBMCs or T cells enriched from blood (not recorded which). V is TRBV20-1 and J is TRBJ1-6; D ambiguous. The receptor comes from a woman aged 18 to 35 who had recovered from COVID-19. CDR3 sequence: CSARVDSALHF. As DNA, the CDR3 is TGCAGTGCTAGAGTAGACTCGGCCCTCCACTTT.